This entry lists 25 T cell receptor beta chains sequenced from one sample in a study of T cell changes during pregnancy in multiple sclerosis. Sequenced by immunoSEQ multiplex PCR; TCRdb stores in-frame clones only, minus some. This sample has around 59,000 clones, with around 92% found just once. This specimen was peripheral blood, taken in the first trimester of pregnancy. All receptors derive from a female donor with multiple sclerosis, enrolled in a pregnancy study.

The chain employs TRBV7-2 and TRBJ1-3, with D unclear. V lost 2 bases, J lost 6 bases, and 8 bases lay in between. CDR1 and CDR2 (germline): SGHTA, FQGNSA. The CDR3 is 13 residues long. The CDR3, as DNA: TGTGCCAGCAGCTTACCCTCCTTAAACACCATATATTTT. Translating gives CASSLPSLNTIYF.

V usage is TRBV12-5 and J usage is TRBJ2-1, with 7 bases lining up with TRBD1. The V gene's germline CDR1 is LGHNT and CDR2 FRNRAP. J lost 7 bases, V lost 6 bases, and 12 bases had no gene match. The CDR3 is made up of 15 amino acids. CDR3 residues: CASGRPQGLRNEQFF. CDR3 nucleotides: TGTGCTAGTGGGCGCCCACAGGGGTTGAGGAATGAGCAGTTCTTC. The full variable domain, with the rest looked up from reference TRBV12-5 and TRBJ2-1, is DARVTQTPRHKVTEMGQEVTMRCQPILGHNTVFWYRQTMMQGLELLAYFRNRAPLDDSGMPKDRFSAEMPDATLATLKIQPSEPRDSAVYFCASGRPQGLRNEQFFGPGTRLTVL.

A word on this clone: Sequence at one end of the junction differs from germline and may be a read error. The chain joins TRBV30 to TRBJ1-1, with a possible D match to TRBD1 (6 bases). This CDR3 comprises 13 residues. Germline loops: CDR1 GTSNPN, CDR2 SVGIG (reference sequence). The CDR3 DNA reads TGTGCCTGGAGTGTAATTTCAGGGGTTTCGGGGCCATTT. This translates into CAWSVISGVSGPF.

The chain's CDR3 is CASSLEADSGNTIYF. CDR3 in DNA: TGCGCCAGCAGTTTGGAGGCGGACTCTGGAAACACCATATATTTT. The chain recombines TRBV4-1 with TRBJ1-3; D gene uncertain. The germline V gene has CDR1 MGHRA and CDR2 YSYEKL. This CDR3 has 15 residues. Trimming took 6 bases from V and 0 from J, leaving 12 bases between them.

The chain is built from TRBV5-4 and TRBJ2-7; TRBD1 is a possible D gene (6 bases). The CDR3 extends over 13 amino acids. Germline V gene sequence: CDR1 SGHNT, CDR2 YYREEE (reference sequence). V was trimmed by 4 bases and J by 10 bases, leaving 18 bases between them. The CDR3 sequence: CASSPIGQSFQYF. The CDR3 DNA sequence: TGTGCCAGCAGCCCTATTGGACAGTCATTTCAGTACTTC.

The chain links TRBV19 to TRBJ1-1; TRBD1 aligns across 8 bases. Trimming at V came to 8 bases and at J to 3 bases, leaving 8 bases not matched to a gene. The length of the CDR3 is 14 residues. CDR1 is LNHDA and CDR2 is SQIVND in the germline V gene (reference sequence). CDR3 sequence (DNA): TGTGCCAGTTCAGGGGGCGAATGGGACACTGAAGCTTTCTTT. Amino acids: CASSGGEWDTEAFF.

The genes are TRBV10-3 and TRBJ2-7, with 8 bases identical to TRBD1. In germline, CDR1 is ENHRY, CDR2 SYGVKD. There are 13 residues in the CDR3. The V and J ends lost 7 bases and 2 bases, in that order; junction bases with no gene match: 4. DNA of the CDR3: TGTGCCATCACTGAACAGGGGGCCTACGAGCAGTACTTC. This gives the protein CAITEQGAYEQYF.

This chain uses TRBV4-1 with TRBJ2-6; D gene ambiguous. The CDR3 extends over 17 amino acids. V lost 1 base, J lost 0 bases, and 10 bases lay in between. Germline values: CDR1 MGHRA, CDR2 YSYEKL. In DNA form, the CDR3 reads TGCGCCAGCAGCCAAGGAACAGTCTACTCTGGGGCCAACGTCCTGACTTTC. Translation gives CASSQGTVYSGANVLTF.

The rearrangement uses TRBV18 and TRBJ2-7, with D perhaps matching TRBD2 (6 bases). V lost 0 bases, J lost 2 bases, and 17 bases lay in between. The CDR3 is 17 residues long. Germline assignment: CDR1 KGHSH and CDR2 LQKENI. This CDR3 is CASSPPVGGSFAYEQYF. The CDR3 DNA reads TGTGCCAGCTCACCACCGGTCGGGGGAAGCTTCGCCTACGAGCAGTACTTC.

The V call is TRBV6-5, the J call TRBJ1-1; a weak D match, TRBD1 (6 bases). Looked up from germline, CDR1 is MNHEY and CDR2 is SVGAGI. V was shortened by 6 bases and J by 4 bases, with 15 bases between the two germline ends. The CDR3 consists of 14 residues. CDR3 coding DNA: TGTGCCAGCAGACCGGGGGAGGGGGGCACTGAAGCTTTCTTT. It translates to CASRPGEGGTEAFF.

This rearrangement joins TRBV7-6 to TRBJ2-2, with D possibly being TRBD1 (6 bases). The CDR3 is 16 residues long. Germline CDR1 reads SGHVS; CDR2 reads FNYEAQ. V lost 5 bases and J lost 6, with 19 bases in between. As DNA, the CDR3 is TGTGCCAGCAGCACACTACAAAACAGGGAAGCCGGGGAGCTGTTTTTT. This codes for CASSTLQNREAGELFF.

The chain is built from TRBV7-2 and TRBJ2-1, with 10 nucleotides matching TRBD1. Germline CDR1 SGHTA, CDR2 FQGNSA. There are 14 residues in the CDR3. The V segment lost 5 bases and the J segment 10 bases; nucleotides outside the gene matches: 8. The CDR3 region is CASSPGQGEGEQFF. The CDR3 bases are TGTGCCAGCAGCCCCGGACAGGGGGAGGGGGAGCAGTTCTTC.

The chain employs TRBV30 and TRBJ2-6; D possibly corresponds to TRBD2 (6 bases). The V and J ends lost 0 bases and 0 bases respectively, with 15 bases between them. Germline CDR1 is GTSNPN and CDR2 is SVGIG (reference sequence). This CDR3 is built from 18 residues. The CDR3 nucleotides are TGTGCCTGGAGTGTAGAATGGGGGGAAAGCTCTGGGGCCAACGTCCTGACTTTC. Translating it yields CAWSVEWGESSGANVLTF.

The rearrangement links TRBV7-3 to TRBJ1-6; possibly TRBD1 for D (5 bases). Germline V CDR1 and CDR2: SGHTA, FQGTGA. Deletions cut 2 bases from V and 3 bases from J, with 8 bases between. The CDR3 totals 15 residues. The chain's CDR3 is CASSLRGVYNSPLHF. The CDR3 DNA reads TGTGCCAGCAGCTTACGGGGGGTCTATAATTCACCCCTCCACTTT.

The chain carries TRBV5-6 and TRBJ1-2; D gene uncertain. CDR3 length equals 12 residues. Germline CDR1 and CDR2: SGHDT and YYEEEE. CDR3 sequence: CASQMADYGYTF. CDR3 nucleotide sequence: TGTGCAAGTCAGATGGCGGACTATGGCTACACCTTC.

The chain combines TRBV19 with TRBJ1-5; tentatively, D is TRBD1 (5 bases). V lost 3 bases and J lost 2, with 14 bases in between. Germline-derived CDR1 and CDR2 are LNHDA and SQIVND (reference sequence). The CDR3 is made up of 16 amino acids. The CDR3 DNA follows: TGTGCCAGTAGTATTTGGGAGTGGGGGGGCAATCAGCCCCAGCATTTT. Residues: CASSIWEWGGNQPQHF. The full variable domain, rest sourced from reference TRBV19 and TRBJ1-5, is DGGITQSPKYLFRKEGQNVTLSCEQNLNHDAMYWYRQDPGQGLRLIYYSQIVNDFQKGDIAEGYSVSREKKESFPLTVTSAQKNPTAFYLCASSIWEWGGNQPQHFGDGTRLSIL.

The V and J genes are TRBV6-1 and TRBJ2-5; 8 nucleotides align to TRBD2. The germline gives CDR1 MNHNS, CDR2 SASEGT. The junction had 6 bases not matched to a gene; V was cut back by 4 bases and J by 5 bases. This CDR3 has 14 amino acids. The CDR3 DNA is TGTGCCAGCAGTGTACCGGGGGGGCTGGAGACCCAGTACTTC. This sequence encodes CASSVPGGLETQYF.

This clone was observed once. CDR3 nucleotide sequence: TGTGCCAGCTCACCAGCGGTCTGGACAGGTAGTTCACCCCTCCACTTT. Amino acids: CASSPAVWTGSSPLHF. The chain uses TRBV18 and TRBJ1-6, with 7 bases that match TRBD1. Germline V gene sequence: CDR1 KGHSH, CDR2 LQKENI. The ends lost 2 bases at V and 9 bases at J; junction bases unmatched: 10. The CDR3 spans 16 residues.

This chain joins TRBV6-6 and TRBJ1-5; D perhaps matches TRBD1 (6 bases). The CDR3 consists of 15 residues. Germline V lookup: CDR1 MNHNY, CDR2 SVGAGI (reference sequence). Trimming removed 6 bases from V and 3 bases from J, with 15 bases in between. DNA for the CDR3: TGTGCCAGCAGGGGGGGGCGGAGTCTCAATCAGCCCCAGCATTTT. Translation gives CASRGGRSLNQPQHF.

The J gene is TRBJ1-3, the V gene TRBV2, with TRBD1 matching over 8 bases. Germline CDR1 and CDR2: SNHLY and FYNNEI. The CDR3 covers 18 residues. Losses at the gene ends were 6 bases for V and 3 bases for J; bases not matched to a gene: 16. The CDR3 DNA reads as TGTGCCAGCAGAAAAGCGCCCGCAGACAGGGGTGGTGGAAACACCATATATTTT. As protein: CASRKAPADRGGGNTIYF.

The chain recombines TRBV5-6 with TRBJ1-6, with TRBD1 identical over 7 bases. This CDR3 spans 18 amino acids. Trimming took 4 bases from V and 1 from J; bases not matched to a gene: 11. The germline V gene encodes CDR1 SGHDT and CDR2 YYEEEE. Written as DNA, the CDR3 is TGTGCCAGCAGCCAGTTCAGCAGACAGGGTTCCTATAATTCACCCCTCCACTTT. Translated: CASSQFSRQGSYNSPLHF.

The chain carries TRBV29-1 and TRBJ2-1; 12 bases align to TRBD2. This CDR3 has 15 residues. The junction had 3 bases not matched to a gene; V was cut back by 2 bases and J by 4 bases. Germline V CDR1 and CDR2: SQVTM, ANQGSEA. CDR3: CSVETTSGGYNEQFF. CDR3 coding DNA: TGCAGCGTTGAAACGACTAGCGGGGGATACAATGAGCAGTTCTTC.

The chain recombines TRBV6-1 with TRBJ1-1; TRBD1 might be the D (6 bases). The germline V gene has CDR1 MNHNS and CDR2 SASEGT. The CDR3 length is 12 residues. Between the trimmed V and J ends, which lost 10 bases and 3 bases, there was a span of 12 bases. The chain's CDR3 is CAIWGRHTEAFF. The CDR3 coding sequence is TGTGCCATCTGGGGGCGGCACACTGAAGCTTTCTTT.

This sequence joins TRBV6-1 and TRBJ1-5; D unclear. Trimming stripped 0 bases from V and 7 bases from J, with 10 bases between. The CDR3 covers 14 residues. Germline lookup yields CDR1 MNHNS and CDR2 SASEGT. The CDR3 loop is CASSEAGGRQPQHF. The CDR3 DNA sequence: TGTGCCAGCAGTGAAGCAGGAGGGAGGCAGCCCCAGCATTTT.

This chain joins TRBV2 and TRBJ2-2; no clear D gene. This CDR3 is 16 amino acids long. V lost 4 bases and J lost 1, with 13 bases in between. Germline-derived CDR1 and CDR2 are SNHLY and FYNNEI. CDR3 region: CASSGGRPLNTGELFF. CDR3 coding DNA: TGTGCCAGCAGTGGAGGCCGACCACTGAACACCGGGGAGCTGTTTTTT. Looking up the rest from reference TRBV2 and TRBJ2-2 gives the full variable domain: EPEVTQTPSHQVTQMGQEVILRCVPISNHLYFYWYRQILGQKVEFLVSFYNNEISEKSEIFDDQFSVERPDGSNFTLKIRSTKLEDSAMYFCASSGGRPLNTGELFFGEGSRLTVL.